These 2 T cell receptor beta chains were all obtained from the same sample, sequenced in a study of identical twins. TCRdb re-called the 5' RACE reads through MiXCR, storing one row per CDR3 protein. Of about 700,000 distinct CDR3 sequences listed, around 6% were seen once; the top ten hold around 1.7%. The material sequenced was naive T cells sorted from blood. The source is a man between 18 and 35 years old in good health.

The J gene is TRBJ2-3, the V gene TRBV13; 10 bases fit TRBD2. Germline assignment: CDR1 PRHDT and CDR2 FYEKMQ (reference sequence). This CDR3 has 17 residues. With 4 bases clipped from V and 5 bases from J, the junction kept 12 bases outside the gene matches. The CDR3 region is CASSYNTLAGDGDTQYF. In DNA, the CDR3 is TGTGCCAGCAGCTATAATACGCTAGCGGGAGACGGAGATACGCAGTATTTT.

Many counts were recorded for this clonotype. CDR3: CASTDTAYNEQFF. The DNA for the CDR3 is TGTGCCAGCACCGATACAGCTTACAATGAGCAGTTCTTC. The J gene is TRBJ2-1, the V gene TRBV27; no firm D call. This CDR3 spans 13 amino acids. V was shortened by 7 bases and J by 4 bases, with 11 bases between the two germline ends. Germline lookup yields CDR1 MNHEY and CDR2 SMNVEV (reference sequence).